This entry describes one T cell receptor beta chain. This clonotype was recorded only once. There is no known antigen for this receptor. The input lacks base qualities; no much larger clone sits a single base away. One read alone is weak evidence. The data were obtained in a study of CD8 T cells in ankylosing spondylitis (dated by TCRdb to the late 2010s). Some background on the complete study: The study set out to find disease-linked TCR variants by profiling T cell receptor beta repertoires in ankylosing spondylitis patients and healthy donors. Samples of peripheral blood were taken, and for ankylosing spondylitis patients, synovial fluid was collected as well. The full study cohort was made up of approximately 24 ankylosing spondylitis patients and around 100 healthy donors. What the study reported, not specific to this receptor: The disease-linked clones were reported as significantly enriched in matched synovial fluid samples from ankylosing spondylitis patients. Blood from ankylosing spondylitis patients appeared to be characterized by a TCR beta motif composed of about eight highly homologous amino acid variants. Some of the motif variants had been reported before in the synovial fluid and blood of reactive arthritis patients, a finding that suggests common disease-initiation mechanisms. The disease-linked clones had a CD8+ phenotype and were found at relatively low frequencies in peripheral blood.

Data came from an Illumina HiSeq 2500. TCR beta libraries were prepared by quantitative 5'-RACE with molecular barcodes. In the original analysis: Disease-linked TCR variants were identified with a new computational method built on a probabilistic model of VDJ rearrangement. Using fastp trimming at Q25 and MiXCR clonotype assembly, TCRdb reanalyzed the public sequencing data and kept in-frame beta chains. Records with the same CDR3 protein are collapsed into one entry carrying the most frequent genes and DNA. The V and J calls were not made by the authors but by TCRdb's processing. The sample table holds approximately 540,000 distinct CDR3 sequences, of which roughly 13% were seen once. Nearly 7% of the sample lies in the top ten. The CDR3 has 15 amino acids, counting the end cysteine and phenylalanine. The kept DNA is CDR3 alone, 45 bases in frame from the first base. V is shortened by 2 bases, J by 6 bases, and the region joining them spans 17 bases. Looking up the germline V gene (reference sequence) yields CDR1 DFQATT and CDR2 SNEGSKA.

Sequenced: blood, either unsorted or a sorted T cell fraction (not recorded which). Recombination joined TRBV20-1 with TRBJ2-1; the D segment could be TRBD1, given 6 matching bases. This clonotype was sampled from a male donor with ankylosing spondylitis. In nucleotide form, the sequence is TGCAGTGCTAGACACGACAGGATCATGGTCAATGAGCAGTTCTTC. Translated, this is CSARHDRIMVNEQFF.